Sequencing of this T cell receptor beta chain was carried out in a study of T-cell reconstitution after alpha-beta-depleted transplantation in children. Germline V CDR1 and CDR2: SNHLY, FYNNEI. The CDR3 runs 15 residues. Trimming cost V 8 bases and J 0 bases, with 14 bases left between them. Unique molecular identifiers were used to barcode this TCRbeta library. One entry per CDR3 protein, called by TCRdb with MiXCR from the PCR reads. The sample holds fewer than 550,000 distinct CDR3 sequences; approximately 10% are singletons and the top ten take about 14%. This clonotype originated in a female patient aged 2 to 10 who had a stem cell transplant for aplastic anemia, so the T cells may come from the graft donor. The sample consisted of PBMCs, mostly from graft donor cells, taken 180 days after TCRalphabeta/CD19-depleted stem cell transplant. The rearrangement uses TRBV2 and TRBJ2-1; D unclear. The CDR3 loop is CASSAESFSYNEQFF. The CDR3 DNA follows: TGTGCCAGCTCCGCGGAGTCATTCTCCTACAATGAGCAGTTCTTC.